This TCR beta chain was observed in a study of blood T cell repertoires in COVID-19 (dated by TCRdb to 2020 to 2022). Study-level background: Collaborator samples came from the United States, Italy and Spain and covered acute and convalescent phases of COVID-19. The prospective study material was composed of cDNA or gDNA derived from T cells, B-cell-depleted T cells, or PBMCs. Deeply sampled blood TCRbeta repertoires from subjects exposed to, actively infected with, or recovered from COVID-19 were included in the dataset. The repertoires were released in a freely available public database meant as a resource for research on the immune response to SARS-CoV-2. Samples came from the ongoing ImmuneRACE study (first 160 participants) plus 1,254 subjects from 6 global collaborators. Sample metadata almost always included a de-identified subject ID, COVID-19 status, age in years and sex. Where HLA class I and class II types were available, the types were taken from metadata supplied by the sample provider, not from assay-based typing. What the work shows at the level of the full study, not this receptor alone: How much clinical and demographic metadata was included differed by source and by participant, and the metadata was provided uncurated.

In regard to this clone: The specificity of this receptor is unknown. The record has no base qualities; no much larger clone is one base away.

Whole blood was collected in K2EDTA tubes by collaborating institutions according to the institutions' own protocols. For TCRbeta analysis, collaborators shipped samples as frozen whole blood, isolated PBMCs, or DNA extracted from either of those sample types. The immunoSEQ Assay, a bias-controlled multiplex PCR, was used to amplify TCRbeta CDR3 regions from genomic DNA. Regarding the original processing steps: Nucleated cell counts per sample were estimated from amplification of reference gene primers within the assay. Sequence reads were collapsed and filtered to measure the absolute abundance of every unique TCRbeta CDR3 rearrangement. For each sample, productive Simpson clonality was calculated as the square root of Simpson's diversity index over productive rearrangements. The clones in this table, taken by TCRdb from immuneACCESS, are in-frame only. Not every clone is retained; where verified, under half of the shortfall comes from an unresolved V gene, and the cause of the rest is unknown. The V and J calls and clone size are taken from that table; D and trimming were inferred from the DNA. Present in this sample are about 240,000 clones, 75% to 90% of which were seen just once. The ten largest clones represent around an eighth of the sample.

Including cysteine and phenylalanine, the CDR3 has 15 amino acids. Of all the DNA, just the CDR3 is kept, 45 bases in frame from base 1. The germline V and J ends show losses of 3 bases and 4 bases respectively, and no gene match explains 5 bases of the junction. The germline V gene encodes CDR1 SGHRS and CDR2 YFSETQ. The rearrangement combines TRBV5-1 with TRBJ1-3; 9 central nucleotides agree with TRBD1. The receptor was derived from a woman aged 60-70 years with active or convalescent COVID-19. Sequencing was done on a sample of peripheral blood. The CDR3 region: CASSSRTGAGNTIYF. The sequence in DNA is TGCGCCAGCAGCTCAAGGACAGGGGCCGGAAACACCATATATTTT. The CDR3 plus the reference TRBV5-1 and TRBJ1-3 genes for the other parts give the full variable domain: KAGVTQTPRYLIKTRGQQVTLSCSPISGHRSVSWYQQTPGQGLQFLFEYFSETQRNKGNFPGRFSGRQFSNSRSEMNVSTLELGDSALYLCASSSRTGAGNTIYFGEGSWLTVV.